Listed below are T cell receptor beta chains from one sample, sequenced in a study of blood T cell repertoires in COVID-19. Clones were read by immunoSEQ multiplex PCR, and TCRdb kept only the in-frame ones, dropping some. The table records 270,000 or so clones, 84% of them present only once. The sequencing input was peripheral blood. These receptors originate from a human donor with COVID-19, enrolled during active disease. The donor label of this sample is uncertain. Both conserved end residues are part of each CDR3. The D gene is left open where the match is weak.

V gene,D gene,CDR3 protein
TRBV19,TRBD1,CASSAQGANEQYF
TRBV3-1/TRBV3-2,TRBD1,CASSLGQGETQYF
TRBV7-9,TRBD1,CASSLGRTGGRDSPLHF
TRBV30,TRBD1,CAWRMTGVSYNSPLHF
TRBV6-2/TRBV6-3,NA,CASSPRGVSNQPQHF
TRBV7-8,TRBD2,CASSYLAGGTGELFF
TRBV6-2/TRBV6-3,NA,CASSFHDRLFYSNQPQHF
TRBV19,NA,CASSIRVGMNTEAFF
TRBV29-1,NA,CSVEDRLGIARVDEQFF
TRBV27,TRBD2,CASSLAPGTTKQGEQYF
TRBV18,TRBD2,CASSPGLAGGTYEQYF
TRBV9,TRBD2,CASSVTAGGTDTQYF
TRBV7-3,TRBD1,CASSLNPRGTLGYEQYF
TRBV19,NA,CASGTGPLPPQHF
TRBV11-2,TRBD1,CASSFQTGENTEAFF
TRBV11-2,TRBD2,CASSLDPGLAGVPSTDTQYF
TRBV28,TRBD1,CASSFPGTANTEAFF
TRBV28,TRBD2,CASRATGTIDGEQYF
TRBV3-1/TRBV3-2,NA,CASSQGQDQPQHF
TRBV6-1,NA,CASSEAGLYNEQFF
TRBV9,TRBD1,CASSVQGAYYGYIF
TRBV12-5,NA,CASGDRDFSYEQYF
TRBV30,NA,CAWSVTGGNQPQHF
TRBV5-1,NA,CASSLRQANTGELFF
TRBV6-5,NA,CASSRIVGNTIYF
TRBV5-6,NA,CASSLTDLYGYTF
TRBV6-5,NA,CASRQNNQPQHF
TRBV7-3,NA,CASSLEPSSGGGATYNEQFF
TRBV5-4,TRBD1,CASTGPPRTGREQYF